The sequence of this T cell receptor beta chain was determined in a study of blood T cell repertoires in COVID-19. This table comes from immunoSEQ multiplex PCR, and its TCRdb copy is limited to in-frame clones, with some not included. The sample holds some 250,000 clones, approximately 90% seen once. In germline, CDR1 is SGDLS, CDR2 YYNGEE. This CDR3 has 15 amino acids. The trim removed 4 bases at V and 4 bases at J, leaving 7 bases unmatched. The chain carries TRBV9 and TRBJ2-7, with 11 bases matching TRBD2. The source material was PBMCs or T cells enriched from blood (not recorded which). The sequence came from a man between 40 and 49 years old who had recovered from COVID-19. The CDR3 reads CASSRTGTSGYEQYF. The CDR3 bases are TGTGCCAGCAGCAGAACCGGGACTAGCGGATACGAGCAGTACTTC.